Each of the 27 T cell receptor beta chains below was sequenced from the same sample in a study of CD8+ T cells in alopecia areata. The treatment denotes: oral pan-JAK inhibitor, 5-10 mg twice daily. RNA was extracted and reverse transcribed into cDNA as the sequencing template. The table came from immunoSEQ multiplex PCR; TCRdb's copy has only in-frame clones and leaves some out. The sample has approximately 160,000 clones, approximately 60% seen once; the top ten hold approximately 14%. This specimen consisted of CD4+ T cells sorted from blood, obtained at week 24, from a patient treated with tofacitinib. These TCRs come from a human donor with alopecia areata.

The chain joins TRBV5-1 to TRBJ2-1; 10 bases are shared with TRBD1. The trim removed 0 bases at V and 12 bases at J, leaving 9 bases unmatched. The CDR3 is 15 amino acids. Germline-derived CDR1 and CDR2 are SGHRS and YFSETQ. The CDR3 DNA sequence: TGCGCCAGCAGCTTGGGGGACAGGGGACCTTCGGGGCAGTTCTTC. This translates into CASSLGDRGPSGQFF.

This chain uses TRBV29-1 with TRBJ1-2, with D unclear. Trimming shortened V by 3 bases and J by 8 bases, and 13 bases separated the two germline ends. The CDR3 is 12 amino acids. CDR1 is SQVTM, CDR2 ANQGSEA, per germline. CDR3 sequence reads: CSVDPGPGGYTF. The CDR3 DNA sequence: TGCAGCGTTGATCCGGGCCCGGGGGGCTACACCTTC.

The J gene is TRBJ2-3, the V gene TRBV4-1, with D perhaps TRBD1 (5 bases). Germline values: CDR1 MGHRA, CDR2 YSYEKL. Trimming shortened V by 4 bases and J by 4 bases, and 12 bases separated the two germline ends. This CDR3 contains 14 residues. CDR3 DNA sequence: TGCGCCAGCAGCCTGGAAGGGGCCCCAGATACGCAGTATTTT. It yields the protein CASSLEGAPDTQYF.

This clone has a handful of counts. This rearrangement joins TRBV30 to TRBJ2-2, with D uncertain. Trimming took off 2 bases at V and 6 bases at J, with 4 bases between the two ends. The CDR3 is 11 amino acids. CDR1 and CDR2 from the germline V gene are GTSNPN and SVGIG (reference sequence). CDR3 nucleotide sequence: TGTGCCTGGAGTAACTCCGGGGAGCTGTTTTTT. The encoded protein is CAWSNSGELFF.

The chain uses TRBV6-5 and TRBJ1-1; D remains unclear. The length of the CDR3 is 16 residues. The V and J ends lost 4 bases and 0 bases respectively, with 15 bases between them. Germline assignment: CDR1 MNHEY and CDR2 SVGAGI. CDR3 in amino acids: CASSSPLRGLNTEAFF. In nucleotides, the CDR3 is TGTGCCAGCAGTTCCCCCCTTCGGGGATTGAACACTGAAGCTTTCTTT.

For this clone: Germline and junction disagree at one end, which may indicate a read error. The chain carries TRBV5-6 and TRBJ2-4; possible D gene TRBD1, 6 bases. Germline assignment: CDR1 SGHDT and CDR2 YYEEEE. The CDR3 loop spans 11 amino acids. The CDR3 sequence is CASSLRDTRNF. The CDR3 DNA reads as TGTGCCAGCAGCTTGAGGGACACCCGAAACTTC.

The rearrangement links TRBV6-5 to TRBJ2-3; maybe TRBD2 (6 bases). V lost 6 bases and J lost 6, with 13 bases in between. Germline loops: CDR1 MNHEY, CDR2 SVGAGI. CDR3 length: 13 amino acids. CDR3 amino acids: CASRDLTRDTQYF. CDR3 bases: TGTGCCAGCAGGGACCTGACTAGGGATACGCAGTATTTT.

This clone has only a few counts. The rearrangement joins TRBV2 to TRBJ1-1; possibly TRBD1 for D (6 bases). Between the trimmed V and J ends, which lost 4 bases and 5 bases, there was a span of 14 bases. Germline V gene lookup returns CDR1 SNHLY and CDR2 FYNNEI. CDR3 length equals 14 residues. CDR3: CASSGRGSLTEAFF. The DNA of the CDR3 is TGTGCCAGCAGTGGGAGGGGGAGTCTGACTGAAGCTTTCTTT. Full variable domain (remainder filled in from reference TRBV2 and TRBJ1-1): EPEVTQTPSHQVTQMGQEVILRCVPISNHLYFYWYRQILGQKVEFLVSFYNNEISEKSEIFDDQFSVERPDGSNFTLKIRSTKLEDSAMYFCASSGRGSLTEAFFGQGTRLTVV.

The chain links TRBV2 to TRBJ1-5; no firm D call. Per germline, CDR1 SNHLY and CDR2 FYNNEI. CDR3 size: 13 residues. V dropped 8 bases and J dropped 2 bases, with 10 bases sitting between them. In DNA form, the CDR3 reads TGTGCCAGCCATACGGATGGCAATCAGCCCCAGCATTTT. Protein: CASHTDGNQPQHF.

The CDR3 DNA reads TGTGCCAGCAGCCAAAATGACGACAGGGGGCAAGAGACCCAGTACTTC. It translates to CASSQNDDRGQETQYF. The rearrangement uses TRBV4-2 and TRBJ2-5; TRBD1 agrees at 9 bases. CDR1 is LGHNA and CDR2 is YNFKEQ in the germline V gene. Trimming cost V 2 bases and J 2 bases; bases outside gene matches: 6. The CDR3 extends over 16 amino acids.

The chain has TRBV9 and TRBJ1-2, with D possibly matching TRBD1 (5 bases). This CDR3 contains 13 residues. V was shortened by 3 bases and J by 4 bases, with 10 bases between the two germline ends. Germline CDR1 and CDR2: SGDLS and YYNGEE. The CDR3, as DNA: TGTGCCAGCAGCGGATGGGACGGCTATGGCTACACCTTC. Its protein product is CASSGWDGYGYTF.

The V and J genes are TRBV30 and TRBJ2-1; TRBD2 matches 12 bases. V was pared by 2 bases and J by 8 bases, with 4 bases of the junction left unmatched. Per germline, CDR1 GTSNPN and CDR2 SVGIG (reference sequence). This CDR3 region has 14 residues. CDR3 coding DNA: TGTGCCTGGAGTAAGACTAGCGGGGGTCATGAGCAGTTCTTC. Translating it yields CAWSKTSGGHEQFF.

Written as DNA, the CDR3 is TGTGCCAGCAGTGTCGGTTGGGGGAATCAGCCCCAGCATTTT. It is translated as CASSVGWGNQPQHF. The gene calls are TRBV2 and TRBJ1-5, with D perhaps TRBD1 (5 bases). Trimming took 4 bases from V and 4 from J, leaving 11 bases between them. CDR1 is SNHLY, CDR2 FYNNEI, per germline. The CDR3 runs to 14 residues.

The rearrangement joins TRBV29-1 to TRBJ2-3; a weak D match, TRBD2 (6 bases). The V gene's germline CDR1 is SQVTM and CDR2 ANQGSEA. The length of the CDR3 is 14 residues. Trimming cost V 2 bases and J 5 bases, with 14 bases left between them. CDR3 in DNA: TGCAGCGTTGAATCTCCGGGGGTCGGAGATACGCAGTATTTT. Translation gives CSVESPGVGDTQYF.

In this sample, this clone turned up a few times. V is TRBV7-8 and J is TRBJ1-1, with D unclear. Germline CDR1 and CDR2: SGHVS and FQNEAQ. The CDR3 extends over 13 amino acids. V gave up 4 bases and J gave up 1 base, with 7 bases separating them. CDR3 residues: CASSWARNTEAFF. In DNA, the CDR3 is TGTGCCAGCAGCTGGGCAAGGAACACTGAAGCTTTCTTT. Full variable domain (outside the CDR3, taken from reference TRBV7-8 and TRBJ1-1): GAGVSQSPRYKVAKRGQDVALRCDPISGHVSLFWYQQALGQGPEFLTYFQNEAQLDKSGLPSDRFFAERPEGSVSTLKIQRTQQEDSAVYLCASSWARNTEAFFGQGTRLTVV.

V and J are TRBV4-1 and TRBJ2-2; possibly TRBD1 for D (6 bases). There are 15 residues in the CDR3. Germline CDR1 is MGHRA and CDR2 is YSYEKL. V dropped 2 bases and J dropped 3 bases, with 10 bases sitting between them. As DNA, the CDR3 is TGCGCCAGCAGCCAACCCGGGACACACACCGGGGAGCTGTTTTTT. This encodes CASSQPGTHTGELFF.

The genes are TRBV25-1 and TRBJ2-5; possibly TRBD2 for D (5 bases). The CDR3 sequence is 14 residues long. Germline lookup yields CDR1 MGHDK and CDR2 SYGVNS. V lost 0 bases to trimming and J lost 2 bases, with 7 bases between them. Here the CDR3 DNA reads TGTGCCAGCAGTGAATATCCGGGACAAGAGACCCAGTACTTC. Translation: CASSEYPGQETQYF.

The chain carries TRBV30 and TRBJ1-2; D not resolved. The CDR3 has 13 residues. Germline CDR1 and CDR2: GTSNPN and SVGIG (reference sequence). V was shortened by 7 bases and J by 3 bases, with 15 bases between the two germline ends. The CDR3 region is CASSRRADYGYTF. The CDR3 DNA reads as TGTGCCTCCTCCCGACGGGCAGACTATGGCTACACCTTC. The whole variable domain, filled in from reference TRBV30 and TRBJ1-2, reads SQTIHQWPATLVQPVGSPLSLECTVEGTSNPNLYWYRQAAGRGLQLLFYSVGIGQISSEVPQNLSASRPQDRQFILSSKKLLLSDSGFYLCASSRRADYGYTFGSGTRLTVV.

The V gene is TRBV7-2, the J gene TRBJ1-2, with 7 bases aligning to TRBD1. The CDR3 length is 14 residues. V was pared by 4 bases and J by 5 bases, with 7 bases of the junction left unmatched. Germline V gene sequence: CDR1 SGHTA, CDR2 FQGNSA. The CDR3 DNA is TGTGCCAGCAGCTGGGACAGCGCTCGATATGGCTACACCTTC. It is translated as CASSWDSARYGYTF.

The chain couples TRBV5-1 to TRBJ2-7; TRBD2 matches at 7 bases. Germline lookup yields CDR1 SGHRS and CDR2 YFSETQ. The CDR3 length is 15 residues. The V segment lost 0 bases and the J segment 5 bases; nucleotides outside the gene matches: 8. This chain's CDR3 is CASSLGSGRGDEQYF. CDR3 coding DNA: TGCGCCAGCAGCTTGGGGTCAGGGAGGGGCGACGAGCAGTACTTC.

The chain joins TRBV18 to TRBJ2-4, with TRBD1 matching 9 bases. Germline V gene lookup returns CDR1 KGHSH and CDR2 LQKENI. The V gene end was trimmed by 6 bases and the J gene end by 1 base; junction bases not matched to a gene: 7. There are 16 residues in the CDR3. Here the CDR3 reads CASSPWDRVAKNIQYF. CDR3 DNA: TGTGCCAGCTCTCCCTGGGACAGGGTGGCCAAAAACATTCAGTACTTC.

CDR3 nucleotides: TGTGCCAGCAGTTACTCGGGACAGGGGACCTACGAGCAGTACTTC. Amino acids: CASSYSGQGTYEQYF. The J gene is TRBJ2-7, the V gene TRBV6-5, with 10 bases identical to TRBD1. The junction had 1 base not matched to a gene; V was cut back by 0 bases and J by 2 bases. In germline, CDR1 is MNHEY, CDR2 SVGAGI. The CDR3 is 15 amino acids.

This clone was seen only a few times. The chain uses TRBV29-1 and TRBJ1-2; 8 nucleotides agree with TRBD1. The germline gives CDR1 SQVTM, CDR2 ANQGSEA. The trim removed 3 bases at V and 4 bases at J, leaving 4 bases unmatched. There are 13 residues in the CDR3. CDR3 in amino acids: CSVDPTGAYGYTF. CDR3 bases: TGCAGCGTTGACCCGACAGGGGCCTATGGCTACACCTTC.

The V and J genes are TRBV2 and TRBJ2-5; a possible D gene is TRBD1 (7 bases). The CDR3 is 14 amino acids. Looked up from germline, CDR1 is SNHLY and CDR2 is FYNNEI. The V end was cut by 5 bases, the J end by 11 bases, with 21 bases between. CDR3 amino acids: CASSRTRDSMEQYF. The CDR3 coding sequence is TGTGCCAGCAGTCGGACGCGGGACAGCATGGAGCAGTACTTC.

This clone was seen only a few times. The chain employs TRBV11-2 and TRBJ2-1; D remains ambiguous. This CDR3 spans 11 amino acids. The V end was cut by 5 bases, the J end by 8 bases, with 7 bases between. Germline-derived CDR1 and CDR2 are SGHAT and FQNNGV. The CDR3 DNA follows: TGTGCCAGCAGCCAAACCTATGAGCAGTTCTTC. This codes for CASSQTYEQFF.

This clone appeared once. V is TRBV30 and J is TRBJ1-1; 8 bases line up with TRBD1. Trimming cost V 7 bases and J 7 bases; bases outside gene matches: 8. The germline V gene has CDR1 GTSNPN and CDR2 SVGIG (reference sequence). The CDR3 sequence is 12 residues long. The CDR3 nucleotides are TGTGCCTCCCACAGGGGGACCGGTGAAGCTTTCTTT. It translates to CASHRGTGEAFF.

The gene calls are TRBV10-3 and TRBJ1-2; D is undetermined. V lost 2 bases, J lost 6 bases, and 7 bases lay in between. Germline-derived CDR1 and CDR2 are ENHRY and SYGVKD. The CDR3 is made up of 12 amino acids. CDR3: CAISEVGDGYTF. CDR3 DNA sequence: TGTGCCATCAGTGAGGTTGGGGATGGCTACACCTTC.